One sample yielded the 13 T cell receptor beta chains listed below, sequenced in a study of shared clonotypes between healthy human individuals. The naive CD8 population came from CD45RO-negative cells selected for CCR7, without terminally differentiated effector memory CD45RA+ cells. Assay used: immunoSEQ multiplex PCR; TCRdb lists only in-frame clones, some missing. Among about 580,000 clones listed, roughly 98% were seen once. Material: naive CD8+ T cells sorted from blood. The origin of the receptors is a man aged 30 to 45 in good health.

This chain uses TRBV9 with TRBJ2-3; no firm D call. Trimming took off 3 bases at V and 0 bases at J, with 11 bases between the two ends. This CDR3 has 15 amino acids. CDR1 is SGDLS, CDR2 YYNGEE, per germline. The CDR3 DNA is TGTGCCAGCAGCGCTTGGACCGTAAGCACAGATACGCAGTATTTT. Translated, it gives CASSAWTVSTDTQYF.

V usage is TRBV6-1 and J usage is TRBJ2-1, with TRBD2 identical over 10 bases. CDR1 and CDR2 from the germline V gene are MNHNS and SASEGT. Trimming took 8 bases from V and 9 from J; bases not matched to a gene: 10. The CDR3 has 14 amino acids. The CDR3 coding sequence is TGTGCCAGCCCTCTAGCGGGAGTGGGTAGTGAGCAGTTCTTC. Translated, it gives CASPLAGVGSEQFF.

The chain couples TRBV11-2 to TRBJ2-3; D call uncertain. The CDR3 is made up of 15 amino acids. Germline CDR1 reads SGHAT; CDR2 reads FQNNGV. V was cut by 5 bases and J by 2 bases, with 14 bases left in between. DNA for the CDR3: TGTGCCAGCAGCCCGCCTCCCCTGAACACAGATACGCAGTATTTT. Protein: CASSPPPLNTDTQYF.

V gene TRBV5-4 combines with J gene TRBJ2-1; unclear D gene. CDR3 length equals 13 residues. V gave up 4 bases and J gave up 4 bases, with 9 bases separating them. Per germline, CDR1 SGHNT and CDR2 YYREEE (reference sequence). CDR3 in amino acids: CASSSDGYNEQFF. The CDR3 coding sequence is TGTGCCAGCAGCAGTGACGGATACAATGAGCAGTTCTTC. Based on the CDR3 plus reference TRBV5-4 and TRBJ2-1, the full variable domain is ETGVTQSPTHLIKTRGQQVTLRCSSQSGHNTVSWYQQALGQGPQFIFQYYREEENGRGNFPPRFSGLQFPNYSSELNVNALELDDSALYLCASSSDGYNEQFFGPGTRLTVL.

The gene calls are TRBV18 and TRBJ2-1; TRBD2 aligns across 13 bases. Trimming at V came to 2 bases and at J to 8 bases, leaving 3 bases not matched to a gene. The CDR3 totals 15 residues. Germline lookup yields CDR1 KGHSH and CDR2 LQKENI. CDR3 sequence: CASSPGTSGTDEQFF. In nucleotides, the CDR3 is TGTGCCAGCTCACCAGGGACTAGCGGGACCGATGAGCAGTTCTTC.

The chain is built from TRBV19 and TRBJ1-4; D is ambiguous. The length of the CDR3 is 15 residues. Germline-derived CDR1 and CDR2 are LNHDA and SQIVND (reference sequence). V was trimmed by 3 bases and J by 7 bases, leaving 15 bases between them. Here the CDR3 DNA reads TGTGCCAGTAGTATGGAGTCAGTTGGAAGTGAAAAACTGTTTTTT. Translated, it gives CASSMESVGSEKLFF.

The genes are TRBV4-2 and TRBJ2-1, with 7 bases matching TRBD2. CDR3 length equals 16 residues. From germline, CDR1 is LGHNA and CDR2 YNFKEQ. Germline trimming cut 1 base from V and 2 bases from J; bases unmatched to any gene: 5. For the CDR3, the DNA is TGTGCCAGCAGCCAAGTCCCTAGCGGAGCCTACAATGAGCAGTTCTTC. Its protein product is CASSQVPSGAYNEQFF.

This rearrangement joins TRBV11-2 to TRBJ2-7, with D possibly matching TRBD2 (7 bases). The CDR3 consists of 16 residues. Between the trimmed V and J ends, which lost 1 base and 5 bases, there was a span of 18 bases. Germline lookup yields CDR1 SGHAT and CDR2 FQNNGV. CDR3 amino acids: CASSLVSGGQLHEQYF. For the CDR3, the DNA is TGTGCCAGCAGCTTAGTTTCGGGGGGACAACTCCACGAGCAGTACTTC.

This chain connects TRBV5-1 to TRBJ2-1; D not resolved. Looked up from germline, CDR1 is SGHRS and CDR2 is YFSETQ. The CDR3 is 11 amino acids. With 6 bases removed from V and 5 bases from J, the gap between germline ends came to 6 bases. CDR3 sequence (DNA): TGCGCCAGCAAACTCAACAATGAGCAGTTCTTC. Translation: CASKLNNEQFF.

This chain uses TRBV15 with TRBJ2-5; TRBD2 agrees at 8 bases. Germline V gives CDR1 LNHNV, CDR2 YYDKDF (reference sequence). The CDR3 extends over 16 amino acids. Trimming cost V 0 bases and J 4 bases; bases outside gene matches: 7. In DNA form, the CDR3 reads TGTGCCACCAGCAGAGAGAGGACTAGCCGTTTAGAGACCCAGTACTTC. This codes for CATSRERTSRLETQYF. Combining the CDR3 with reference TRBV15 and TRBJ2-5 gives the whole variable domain DAMVIQNPRYQVTQFGKPVTLSCSQTLNHNVMYWYQQKSSQAPKLLFHYYDKDFNNEADTPDNFQSRRPNTSFCFLDIRSPGLGDTAMYLCATSRERTSRLETQYFGPGTRLLVL.

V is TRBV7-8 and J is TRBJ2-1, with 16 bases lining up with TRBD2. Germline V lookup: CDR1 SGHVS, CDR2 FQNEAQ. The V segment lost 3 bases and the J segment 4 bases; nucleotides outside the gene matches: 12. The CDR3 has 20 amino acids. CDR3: CASSFPGTSGRAQEYNEQFF. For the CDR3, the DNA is TGTGCCAGCAGCTTCCCCGGGACTAGCGGGAGGGCCCAGGAGTACAATGAGCAGTTCTTC.

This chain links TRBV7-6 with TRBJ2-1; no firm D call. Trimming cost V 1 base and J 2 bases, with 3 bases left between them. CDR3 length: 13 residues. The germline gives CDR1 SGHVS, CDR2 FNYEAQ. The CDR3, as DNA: TGTGCCAGCAGCTTAGGTACCTACAATGAGCAGTTCTTC. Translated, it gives CASSLGTYNEQFF.

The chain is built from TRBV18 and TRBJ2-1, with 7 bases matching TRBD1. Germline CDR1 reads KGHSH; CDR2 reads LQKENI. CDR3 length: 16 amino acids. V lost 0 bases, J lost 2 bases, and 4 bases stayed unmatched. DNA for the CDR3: TGTGCCAGCTCACCACCCTACAGGGGCACCTACAATGAGCAGTTCTTC. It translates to CASSPPYRGTYNEQFF.